This TCR beta chain was observed in a study of OX40 agonist ivuxolimab in advanced cancers. Study results and limitations: CD8+ T cells showed, on average, more clonal expansion than CD4+ cells.

TCRdb's copy holds only in-frame clones and misses some; the assay was immunoSEQ multiplex PCR. The data show 70,000 to 100,000 clones, with 85% to 90% seen just once and around 1.8% held by the top ten. V lost 4 bases and J lost 3, with 12 bases in between. Per the germline V gene, CDR1 is LNHDA and CDR2 is SQIVND (reference sequence). This CDR3 region has 14 residues. Remarks on this clone: Its antigen is unidentified.

This chain connects TRBV19 to TRBJ1-2, with D possibly TRBD1 on 5 matching bases. The sample here was CD4+ or CD8+ T cells sorted from blood, taken in a trial of the OX40 agonist ivuxolimab. The clonotype comes from an adult with an advanced solid tumor such as melanoma, head and neck, liver or kidney cancer. The CDR3 bases are TGTGCCAGTAGTACGGCCGGACATGACTATGGCTACACCTTC. Translation: CASSTAGHDYGYTF.